Listed below are T cell receptor beta chains from one sample, sequenced in a study of T cell repertoires in cytomegalovirus infection. One entry per CDR3 protein results from TCRdb running MiXCR on the reads. Of some 920,000 distinct CDR3 sequences in the sample, around 30% are singletons; the top ten hold 11% to 15%. These receptors' targets are unknown. The starting material was cultured CD8+ T cells from PBMCs, obtained from culture after CMV antigen stimulation. The receptors come from a human donor in good health (CMV status not recorded). Some clones in this sample may be carry-over from other donors' samples. CDR3s include the opening cysteine and the closing phenylalanine or tryptophan. A D gene is named only where the DNA matches it firmly. Only part of the rows carry a size: once, few, many, or a class if the clone is expanded.

V gene,CDR3 length,clone size,J gene,D gene,CDR3 protein,CDR3 DNA
TRBV2,13,few,TRBJ2-1,NA,CARSIPAYDEQFF,TGTGCCAGATCCATACCCGCCTACGATGAGCAGTTCTTC
TRBV19,19,NA,TRBJ2-2,NA,CASSITVESSWAGAGELFF,TGTGCCAGTAGTATTACGGTTGAGTCTAGCTGGGCAGGCGCCGGGGAGCTGTTTTTT
TRBV19,14,NA,TRBJ2-1,TRBD2,CASSIAPAGGWQFF,TGTGCCAGTAGTATCGCCCCAGCGGGGGGATGGCAGTTCTTC
TRBV7-2,16,few,TRBJ1-4,TRBD1,CASSTGTGMTNEKLFF,TGTGCCAGCAGCACCGGGACAGGGATGACTAATGAAAAACTGTTTTTT
TRBV6-1,14,NA,TRBJ1-2,NA,CATDKRGIDYGYTF,TGTGCCACCGACAAAAGGGGAATTGACTATGGCTACACCTTC
TRBV7-4,16,NA,TRBJ2-1,TRBD2,CASSSLIAGGYNEQFF,TGTGCCAGCAGCTCCCTGATAGCGGGGGGCTACAATGAGCAGTTCTTC
TRBV10-3,14,NA,TRBJ2-3,TRBD2,CAILGASGVDTQYF,TGTGCCATCCTGGGGGCTAGCGGGGTGGATACGCAGTATTTT
TRBV19,14,NA,TRBJ1-5,TRBD1,CASSLTGRHQPQHF,TGTGCCAGTAGTCTGACAGGGAGGCATCAGCCCCAGCATTTT
TRBV4-1,15,NA,TRBJ2-5,NA,CASSQDSVGRETQYF,TGCGCCAGCAGCCAAGATTCGGTAGGGCGGGAGACCCAGTACTTC
TRBV6-2/TRBV6-3,19,NA,TRBJ2-5,TRBD2,CASSSISQGLAGESETQYF,TGTGCCAGCAGTTCCATCAGCCAGGGACTAGCGGGGGAGTCAGAGACCCAGTACTTC
TRBV27,13,NA,TRBJ1-1,NA,CASSWAHNTEAFF,TGTGCCAGCAGTTGGGCGCATAACACTGAAGCTTTCTTT
TRBV7-6,15,many,TRBJ1-1,TRBD1,CASSLGTVPNTEAFF,TGTGCCAGCAGCTTGGGGACAGTGCCGAACACTGAAGCTTTCTTT
TRBV9,14,few,TRBJ2-1,NA,CASSVSGPGNEQFF,TGTGCCAGCAGCGTGAGCGGTCCGGGTAATGAGCAGTTCTTC
TRBV12-3/TRBV12-4,14,NA,TRBJ1-5,NA,CASRLGGRDQPQHF,TGTGCCAGCAGGCTAGGGGGTCGGGATCAGCCCCAGCATTTT
TRBV6-1,13,NA,TRBJ2-3,NA,CASRETSGDTQYF,TGTGCCAGCAGAGAAACTAGTGGCGATACGCAGTATTTT
TRBV6-6,14,few,TRBJ2-7,NA,CATGPYREMYRQYF,TGTGCCACCGGGCCTTACAGGGAAATGTACCGGCAGTACTTC
TRBV28,20,NA,TRBJ1-1,NA,CASSLYRPMRGDGLNTEAFF,TGTGCCAGCAGTTTATATCGGCCGATGAGAGGAGACGGGTTGAACACTGAAGCTTTCTTT
TRBV23-1,18,few,TRBJ2-3,TRBD1,CASSQRRDRARGTDTQYF,TGCGCCAGCAGTCAACGAAGGGACAGGGCGAGGGGCACAGATACGCAGTATTTT
TRBV7-6,15,few,TRBJ2-5,TRBD2,CASSSLAGIQKTQYF,TGTGCCAGCAGCTCCCTAGCGGGGATACAAAAGACCCAGTACTTC
TRBV29-1,17,NA,TRBJ1-1,TRBD1,CSVESPRGQGDLTEAFF,TGCAGCGTTGAATCCCCGCGGGGACAGGGGGACCTCACTGAAGCTTTCTTT
TRBV27,16,NA,TRBJ2-5,NA,CASSPSGENNQETQYF,TGTGCCAGCAGTCCATCCGGGGAAAACAACCAAGAGACCCAGTACTTC
TRBV11-2,15,few,TRBJ1-4,NA,CASSLDGTTNEKLFF,TGTGCCAGCAGCTTAGATGGGACAACTAATGAAAAACTGTTTTTT
TRBV29-1,11,once,TRBJ2-5,NA,CSVDGSKTQYF,TGCAGCGTTGACGGCTCCAAGACCCAGTACTTC
TRBV7-2,16,NA,TRBJ2-5,TRBD2,CASSLAPAGLQETQYF,TGTGCCAGCAGCTTAGCACCAGCGGGGTTACAAGAGACCCAGTACTTC
TRBV25-1,11,few,TRBJ1-4,TRBD1,CASSGGTGGFF,TGTGCCAGCAGTGGCGGGACAGGAGGATTTTTT
TRBV11-1,15,NA,TRBJ1-4,TRBD1,CASSNGQARNEKLFF,TGTGCCAGCAGCAACGGACAGGCTAGGAATGAAAAACTGTTTTTT
TRBV29-1,15,NA,TRBJ2-7,NA,CSVLLAAESSYEQYF,TGCAGCGTCCTATTGGCGGCCGAGAGCTCCTACGAGCAGTACTTC
TRBV28,14,few,TRBJ2-1,NA,CASSARTVYNEQFF,TGTGCCAGCAGTGCCCGGACAGTTTACAATGAGCAGTTCTTC
TRBV12-3/TRBV12-4,13,many,TRBJ2-1,TRBD2,CASSQRGVNEQFF,TGTGCCAGCAGCCAGCGGGGGGTCAATGAGCAGTTCTTC
TRBV29-1,13,many,TRBJ2-1,NA,CSVGATGLNEQFF,TGCAGCGTGGGTGCCACAGGGTTAAATGAGCAGTTCTTC
TRBV4-1,14,NA,TRBJ1-1,NA,CASSQLIMNTEAFF,TGCGCCAGCAGCCAGCTTATCATGAACACTGAAGCTTTCTTT
TRBV15,15,few,TRBJ2-3,NA,CATSRTTLRTDTQYF,TGTGCCACCAGCAGGACTACCCTAAGAACAGATACGCAGTATTTT
TRBV20-1,19,NA,TRBJ1-6,NA,CSAKRDSKMSGSYNSPLHF,TGCAGTGCTAAACGAGACAGTAAAATGTCAGGCTCCTATAATTCACCCCTCCACTTT
TRBV19,13,NA,TRBJ2-1,NA,CASSIRHHNEQFF,TGTGCCAGTAGTATTAGACATCACAATGAGCAGTTCTTC
TRBV6-1,15,NA,TRBJ1-1,NA,CASSEVAGVNTEAFF,TGTGCCAGCAGTGAAGTGGCAGGGGTGAACACTGAAGCTTTCTTT
TRBV7-9,10,many,TRBJ2-3,NA,CAAVTDTQYF,TGTGCTGCGGTGACAGATACGCAGTATTTT
TRBV2,13,NA,TRBJ1-1,NA,CASLGRGNTEAFF,TGTGCCAGCCTTGGGAGGGGTAACACTGAAGCTTTCTTT
TRBV7-4,19,NA,TRBJ2-1,NA,CASSLAGDTPRVQYNEQFF,TGTGCCAGCAGCTTAGCGGGGGACACCCCAAGGGTACAGTACAATGAGCAGTTCTTC
TRBV7-8,17,few,TRBJ1-4,NA,CASSLGSAGRPNEKLFF,TGTGCCAGCAGCTTAGGGAGCGCGGGACGGCCGAATGAAAAACTGTTTTTT
TRBV24-1,14,few,TRBJ1-2,NA,CATRNREGNYGYTF,TGTGCCACCAGGAACAGGGAAGGGAACTATGGCTACACCTTC
TRBV19,14,few,TRBJ2-3,TRBD1,CASAGTASTDTQYF,TGTGCCAGCGCCGGGACAGCTAGCACAGATACGCAGTATTTT
TRBV6-5,15,NA,TRBJ2-2,NA,CASSLDYLYTGELFF,TGTGCCAGCAGCCTTGACTACTTATACACCGGGGAGCTGTTTTTT
TRBV29-1,14,NA,TRBJ2-2,TRBD1,CSADGDSDTGELFF,TGCAGCGCAGACGGGGACAGCGACACCGGGGAGCTGTTTTTT
TRBV6-1,15,NA,TRBJ2-7,NA,CASSEARGRRYEQYF,TGTGCCAGCAGTGAAGCGCGCGGACGACGTTACGAGCAGTACTTC
TRBV27,13,NA,TRBJ1-1,TRBD1,CASSPDRGPEAFF,TGTGCCAGCAGTCCGGACAGGGGCCCTGAAGCTTTCTTT
TRBV27,14,NA,TRBJ2-5,NA,CASSWVGFRETQYF,TGTGCCAGCAGTTGGGTCGGGTTCAGAGAGACCCAGTACTTC
TRBV27,16,few,TRBJ2-1,TRBD2,CASSFLPGTRKEEQFF,TGTGCCAGCAGTTTTCTTCCCGGGACTAGGAAAGAGGAGCAGTTCTTC
TRBV4-2,13,NA,TRBJ2-2,NA,CASRGEQTGELFF,TGTGCCAGCCGGGGAGAACAGACCGGGGAGCTGTTTTTT